This TCR beta chain was found in a study of cytomegalovirus exposure and HLA in healthy donors. Points from the study as a whole: Donor immune exposure was known only as CMV serostatus. In all likelihood, a cluster of highly shared sequence variants was a sequencing artifact. Later analysis suggested most CMV-associated TCR beta chains were HLA-restricted.

V shed 3 bases, J shed 0 bases, and the junction held 4 bases outside the gene matches. Germline V CDR1 and CDR2: SGDLS, YYNGEE. CDR3 length equals 15 residues. Worth noting for this clone: Its target is unknown.

The PCR ran on 60 Vbeta and 13 Jbeta primers. TCRdb's table, derived via immunoSEQ multiplex PCR, lists solely in-frame clones and lacks some. The sample holds over 75,000 clones; roughly 78% are singletons and the top ten take about 0.79%. Sequencing input: PBMCs. The chain links TRBV9 to TRBJ2-3, with 7 bases identical to TRBD1. This TCR was recovered from a woman aged 55-70 years in good health and CMV-seronegative. The CDR3 here is CASSASGQSTDTQYF. CDR3 sequence (DNA): TGTGCCAGCAGCGCCTCGGGACAGAGCACAGATACGCAGTATTTT.